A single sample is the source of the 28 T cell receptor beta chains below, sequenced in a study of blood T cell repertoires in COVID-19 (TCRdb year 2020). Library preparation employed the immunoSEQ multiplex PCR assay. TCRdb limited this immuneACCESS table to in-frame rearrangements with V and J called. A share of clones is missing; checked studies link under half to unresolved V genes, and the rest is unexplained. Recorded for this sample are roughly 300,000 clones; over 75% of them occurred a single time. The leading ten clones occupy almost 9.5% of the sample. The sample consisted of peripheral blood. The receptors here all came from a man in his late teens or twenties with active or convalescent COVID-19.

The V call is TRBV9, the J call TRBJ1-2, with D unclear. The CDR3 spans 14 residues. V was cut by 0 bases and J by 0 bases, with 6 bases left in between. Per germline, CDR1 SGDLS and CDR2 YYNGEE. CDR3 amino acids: CASSVGGANYGYTF. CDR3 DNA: TGTGCCAGCAGCGTAGGGGGAGCTAACTATGGCTACACCTTC.

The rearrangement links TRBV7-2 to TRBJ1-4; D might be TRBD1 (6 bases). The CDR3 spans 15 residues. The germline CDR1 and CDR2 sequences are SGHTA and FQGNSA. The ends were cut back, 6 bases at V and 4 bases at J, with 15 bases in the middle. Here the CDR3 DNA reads TGTGCCAGCAGGCCCGGGGGGCGCATTAATGAAAAACTGTTTTTT. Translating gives CASRPGGRINEKLFF.

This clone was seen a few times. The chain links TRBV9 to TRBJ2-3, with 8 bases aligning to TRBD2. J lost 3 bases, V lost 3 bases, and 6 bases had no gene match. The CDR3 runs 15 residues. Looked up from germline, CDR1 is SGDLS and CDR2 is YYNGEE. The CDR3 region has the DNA TGTGCCAGCAGCGCCCCTAAGCGGGGGACAGATACGCAGTATTTT. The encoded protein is CASSAPKRGTDTQYF.

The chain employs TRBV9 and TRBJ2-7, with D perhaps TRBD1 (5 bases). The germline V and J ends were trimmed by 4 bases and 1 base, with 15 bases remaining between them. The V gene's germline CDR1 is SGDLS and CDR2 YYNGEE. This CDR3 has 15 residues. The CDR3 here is CASSPTGAASYEQYF. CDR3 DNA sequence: TGTGCCAGCAGCCCGACTGGGGCAGCGTCCTACGAGCAGTACTTC.

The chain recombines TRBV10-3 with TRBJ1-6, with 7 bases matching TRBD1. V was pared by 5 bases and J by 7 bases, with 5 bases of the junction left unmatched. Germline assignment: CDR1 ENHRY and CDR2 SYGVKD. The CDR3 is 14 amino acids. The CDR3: CAISFGTVNSPLHF. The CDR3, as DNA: TGTGCCATCAGTTTCGGGACAGTGAATTCACCCCTCCACTTT.

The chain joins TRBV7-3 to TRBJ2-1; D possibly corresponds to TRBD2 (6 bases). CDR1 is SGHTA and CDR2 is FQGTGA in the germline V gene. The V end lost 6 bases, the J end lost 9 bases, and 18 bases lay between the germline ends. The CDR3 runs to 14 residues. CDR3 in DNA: TGTGCCAGCAGGCAAACCGGCGGGGTTCCTGAGCAGTTCTTC. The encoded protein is CASRQTGGVPEQFF.

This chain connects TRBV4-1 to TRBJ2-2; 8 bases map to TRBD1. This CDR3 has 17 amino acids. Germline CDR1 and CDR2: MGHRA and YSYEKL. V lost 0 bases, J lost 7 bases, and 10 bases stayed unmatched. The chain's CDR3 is CASSQDAFGTGIGELFF. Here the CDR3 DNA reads TGCGCCAGCAGCCAAGATGCTTTTGGGACAGGTATCGGGGAGCTGTTTTTT.

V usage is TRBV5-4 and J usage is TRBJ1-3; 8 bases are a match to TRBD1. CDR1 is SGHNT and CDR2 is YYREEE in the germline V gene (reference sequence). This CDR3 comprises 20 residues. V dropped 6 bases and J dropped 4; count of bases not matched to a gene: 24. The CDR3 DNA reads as TGTGCCAGCATCAGATTAAAGGGACAGGATTCTTTGTTAAACGGAAACACCATATATTTT. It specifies CASIRLKGQDSLLNGNTIYF.

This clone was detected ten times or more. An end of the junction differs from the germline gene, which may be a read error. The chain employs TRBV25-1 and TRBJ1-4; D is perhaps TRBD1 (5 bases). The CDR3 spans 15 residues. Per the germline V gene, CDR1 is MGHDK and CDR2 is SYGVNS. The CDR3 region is CATSPLGGTNEKLFF. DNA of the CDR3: TGTGCCACCAGTCCTCTCGGGGGAACTAATGAAAAACTGTTTTTT.

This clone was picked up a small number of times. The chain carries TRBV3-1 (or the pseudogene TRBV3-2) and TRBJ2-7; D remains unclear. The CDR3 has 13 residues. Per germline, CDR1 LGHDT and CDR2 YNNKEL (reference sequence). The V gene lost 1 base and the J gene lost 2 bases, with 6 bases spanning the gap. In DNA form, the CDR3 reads TGTGCCAGCAGCCAAGGCGGAACCTACGAGCAGTACTTC. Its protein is CASSQGGTYEQYF.

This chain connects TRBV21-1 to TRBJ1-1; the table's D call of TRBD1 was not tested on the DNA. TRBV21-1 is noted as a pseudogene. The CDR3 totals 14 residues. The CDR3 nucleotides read TGTGCCAGCAGCATGTGGACAGGTCCCCCTAGAGCTTTCTTT. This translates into CASSMWTGPPRAFF.

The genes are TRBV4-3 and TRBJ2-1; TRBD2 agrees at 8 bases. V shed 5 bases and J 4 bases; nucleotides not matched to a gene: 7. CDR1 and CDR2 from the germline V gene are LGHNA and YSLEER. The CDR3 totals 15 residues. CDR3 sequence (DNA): TGCGCCAGCAGCAGAGGGTTAGCGGGGTACAATGAGCAGTTCTTC. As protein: CASSRGLAGYNEQFF.

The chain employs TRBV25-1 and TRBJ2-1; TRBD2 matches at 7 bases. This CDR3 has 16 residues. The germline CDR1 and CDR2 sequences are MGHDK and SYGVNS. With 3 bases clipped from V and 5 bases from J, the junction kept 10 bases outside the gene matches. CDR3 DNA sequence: TGTGCCAGCAGTGACAAACTAGCGTCTGCTCACAATGAGCAGTTCTTC. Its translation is CASSDKLASAHNEQFF.

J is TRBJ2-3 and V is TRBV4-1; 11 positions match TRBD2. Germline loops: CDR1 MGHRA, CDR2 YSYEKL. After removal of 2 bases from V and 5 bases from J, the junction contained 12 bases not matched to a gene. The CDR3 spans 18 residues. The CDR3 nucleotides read TGCGCCAGCAGCCAATCCTGGGGTAGCGGGGGGGCAGGAGATACGCAGTATTTT. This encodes CASSQSWGSGGAGDTQYF.

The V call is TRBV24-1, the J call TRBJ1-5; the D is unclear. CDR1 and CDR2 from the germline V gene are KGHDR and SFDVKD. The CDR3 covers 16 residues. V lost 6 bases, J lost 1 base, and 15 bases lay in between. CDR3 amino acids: CATSRRGLGSNQPQHF. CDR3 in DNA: TGTGCCACCAGTCGACGGGGTCTTGGGAGCAATCAGCCCCAGCATTTT.

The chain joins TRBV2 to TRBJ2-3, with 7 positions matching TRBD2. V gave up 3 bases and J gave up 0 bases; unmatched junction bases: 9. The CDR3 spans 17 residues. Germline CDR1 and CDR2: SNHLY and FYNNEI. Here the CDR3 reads CASSDWSAGVSTDTQYF. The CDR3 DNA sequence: TGTGCCAGCAGTGACTGGAGCGCGGGGGTCAGCACAGATACGCAGTATTTT.

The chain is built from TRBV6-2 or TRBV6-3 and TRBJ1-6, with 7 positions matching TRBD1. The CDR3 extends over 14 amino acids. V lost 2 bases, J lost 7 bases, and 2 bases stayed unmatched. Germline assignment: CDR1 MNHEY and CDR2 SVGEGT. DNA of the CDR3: TGTGCCAGCAGTTACAAGGACAGGAATTCACCCCTCCACTTT. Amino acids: CASSYKDRNSPLHF.

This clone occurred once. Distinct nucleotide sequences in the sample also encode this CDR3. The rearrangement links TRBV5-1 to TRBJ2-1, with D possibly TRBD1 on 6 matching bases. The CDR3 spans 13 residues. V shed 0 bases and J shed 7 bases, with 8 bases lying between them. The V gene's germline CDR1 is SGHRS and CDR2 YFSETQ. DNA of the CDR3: TGCGCCAGCAGCTTGGGGCAGGGGAATGAGCAGTTCTTC. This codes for CASSLGQGNEQFF.

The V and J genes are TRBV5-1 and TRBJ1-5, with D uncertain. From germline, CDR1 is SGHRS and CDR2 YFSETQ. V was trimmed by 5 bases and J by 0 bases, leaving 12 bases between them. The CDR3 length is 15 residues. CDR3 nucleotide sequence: TGCGCCAGCAGAGCAGGACTCGATAGCAATCAGCCCCAGCATTTT. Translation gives CASRAGLDSNQPQHF.

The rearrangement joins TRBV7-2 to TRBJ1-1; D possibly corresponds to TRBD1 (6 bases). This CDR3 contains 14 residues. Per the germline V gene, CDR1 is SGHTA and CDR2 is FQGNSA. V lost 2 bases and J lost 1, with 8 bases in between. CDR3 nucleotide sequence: TGTGCCAGCAGCTTATCGGGACAGAACACTGAAGCTTTCTTT. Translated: CASSLSGQNTEAFF.

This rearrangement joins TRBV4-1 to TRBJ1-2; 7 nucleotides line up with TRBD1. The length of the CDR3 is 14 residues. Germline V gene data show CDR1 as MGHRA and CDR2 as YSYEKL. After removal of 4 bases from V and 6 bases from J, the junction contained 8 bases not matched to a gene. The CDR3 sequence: CASSLLTGIHGYTF. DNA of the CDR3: TGCGCCAGCAGCCTACTGACAGGGATCCATGGCTACACCTTC.

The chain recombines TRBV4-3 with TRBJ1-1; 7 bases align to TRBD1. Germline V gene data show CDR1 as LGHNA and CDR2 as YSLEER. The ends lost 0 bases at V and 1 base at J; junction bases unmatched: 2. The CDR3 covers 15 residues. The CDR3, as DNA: TGCGCCAGCAGCCAAGACCGGACAGGGAACACTGAAGCTTTCTTT. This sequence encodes CASSQDRTGNTEAFF.

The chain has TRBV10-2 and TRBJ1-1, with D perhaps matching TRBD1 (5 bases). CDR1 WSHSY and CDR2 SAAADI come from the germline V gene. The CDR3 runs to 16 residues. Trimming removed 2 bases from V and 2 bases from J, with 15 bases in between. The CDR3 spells CASSEPTTGVNTEAFF. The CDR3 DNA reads TGCGCCAGCAGTGAGCCCACTACAGGAGTAAACACTGAAGCTTTCTTT.

This chain's CDR3 is CASSLVSVEKSEAFF. DNA of the CDR3: TGTGCCAGCAGCTTAGTATCGGTCGAGAAGTCTGAAGCTTTCTTT. The chain couples TRBV7-9 to TRBJ1-1; D gene uncertain. The CDR3 runs 15 residues. The V gene lost 1 base and the J gene lost 6 bases, with 15 bases spanning the gap. CDR1 and CDR2 (germline): SEHNR, FQNEAQ (reference sequence).

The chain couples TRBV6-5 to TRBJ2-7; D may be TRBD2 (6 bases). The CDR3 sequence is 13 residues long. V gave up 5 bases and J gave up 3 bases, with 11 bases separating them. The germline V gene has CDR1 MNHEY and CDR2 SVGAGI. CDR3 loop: CASSRGLSYEQYF. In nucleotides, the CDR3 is TGTGCCAGCAGTCGGGGACTGAGCTACGAGCAGTACTTC.

This chain's CDR3 is CASGKRRVSYEQYF. In DNA form, the CDR3 reads TGTGCCAGCGGCAAGAGGCGGGTTTCCTACGAGCAGTACTTC. This chain links TRBV21-1 with TRBJ2-7; the D segment call TRBD2 is taken from the table without a DNA check. TRBV21-1 is termed a pseudogene. The CDR3 is 14 residues long.

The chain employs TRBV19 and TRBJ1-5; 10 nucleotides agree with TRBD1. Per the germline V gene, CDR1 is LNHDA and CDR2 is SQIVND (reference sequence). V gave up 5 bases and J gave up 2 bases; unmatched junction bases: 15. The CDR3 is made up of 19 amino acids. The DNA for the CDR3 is TGTGCCAGTAGTGTTCCGGGACAGGGGCATCAGATCGGCAATCAGCCCCAGCATTTT. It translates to CASSVPGQGHQIGNQPQHF.

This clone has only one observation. The CDR3 sequence: CASSNPGQGGDTEAFF. CDR3 sequence (DNA): TGCGCCAGCAGCAACCCGGGACAGGGAGGGGACACTGAAGCTTTCTTT. J is TRBJ1-1 and V is TRBV5-1; 9 bases are shared with TRBD1. CDR3 length equals 16 residues. Germline-derived CDR1 and CDR2 are SGHRS and YFSETQ. After removal of 4 bases from V and 3 bases from J, the junction contained 10 bases not matched to a gene.